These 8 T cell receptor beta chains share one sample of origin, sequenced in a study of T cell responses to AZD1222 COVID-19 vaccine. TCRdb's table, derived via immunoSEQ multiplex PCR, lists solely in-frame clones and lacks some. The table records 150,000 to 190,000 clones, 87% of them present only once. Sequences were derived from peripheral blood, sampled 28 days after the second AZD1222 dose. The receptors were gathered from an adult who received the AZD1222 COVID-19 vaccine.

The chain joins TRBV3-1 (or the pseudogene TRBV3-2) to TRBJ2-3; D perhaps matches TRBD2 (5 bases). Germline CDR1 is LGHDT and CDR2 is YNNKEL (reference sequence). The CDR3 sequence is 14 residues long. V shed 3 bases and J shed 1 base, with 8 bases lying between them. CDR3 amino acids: CASSQDLGTDTQYF. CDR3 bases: TGTGCCAGCAGCCAGGACTTAGGCACAGATACGCAGTATTTT.

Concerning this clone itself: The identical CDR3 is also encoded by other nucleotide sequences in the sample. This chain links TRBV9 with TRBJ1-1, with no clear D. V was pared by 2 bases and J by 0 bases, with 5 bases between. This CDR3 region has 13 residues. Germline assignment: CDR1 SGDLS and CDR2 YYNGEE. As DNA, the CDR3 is TGTGCCAGCAGCGTCGGGATGAACACTGAAGCTTTCTTT. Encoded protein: CASSVGMNTEAFF. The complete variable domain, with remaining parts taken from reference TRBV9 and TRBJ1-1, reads DSGVTQTPKHLITATGQRVTLRCSPRSGDLSVYWYQQSLDQGLQFLIQYYNGEERAKGNILERFSAQQFPDLHSELNLSSLELGDSALYFCASSVGMNTEAFFGQGTRLTVV.

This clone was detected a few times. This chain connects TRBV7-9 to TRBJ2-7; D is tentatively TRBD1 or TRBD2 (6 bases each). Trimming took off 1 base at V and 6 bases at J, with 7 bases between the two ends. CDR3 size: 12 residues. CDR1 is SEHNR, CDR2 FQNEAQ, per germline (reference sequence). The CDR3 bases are TGTGCCAGCAGCTTAGGGGGGGCCGAGCAGTACTTC. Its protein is CASSLGGAEQYF.

The CDR3 coding sequence is TGTGCCAGCAGTGACGCTGGGGGGTCCTACAATGAGCAGTTCTTC. Translated: CASSDAGGSYNEQFF. J is TRBJ2-1 and V is TRBV6-4; possibly TRBD2 for D (6 bases). Between the trimmed V and J ends, which lost 2 bases and 1 base, there was a span of 9 bases. This CDR3 is built from 15 residues. In germline, CDR1 is MRHNA, CDR2 SNTAGT.

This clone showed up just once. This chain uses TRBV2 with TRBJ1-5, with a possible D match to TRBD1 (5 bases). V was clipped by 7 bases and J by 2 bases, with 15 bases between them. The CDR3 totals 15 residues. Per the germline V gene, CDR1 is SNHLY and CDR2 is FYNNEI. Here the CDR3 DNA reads TGTGCCAGCACTGGGGGGGGTAAAGGCAATCAGCCCCAGCATTTT. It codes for CASTGGGKGNQPQHF. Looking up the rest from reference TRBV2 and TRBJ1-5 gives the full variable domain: EPEVTQTPSHQVTQMGQEVILRCVPISNHLYFYWYRQILGQKVEFLVSFYNNEISEKSEIFDDQFSVERPDGSNFTLKIRSTKLEDSAMYFCASTGGGKGNQPQHFGDGTRLSIL.

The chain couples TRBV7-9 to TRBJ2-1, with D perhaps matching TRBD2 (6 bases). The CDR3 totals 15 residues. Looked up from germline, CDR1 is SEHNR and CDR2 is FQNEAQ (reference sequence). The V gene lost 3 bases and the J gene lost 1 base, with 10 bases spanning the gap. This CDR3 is CASSLGGASYNEQFF. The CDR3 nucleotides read TGTGCCAGCAGCTTGGGCGGGGCTTCCTACAATGAGCAGTTCTTC. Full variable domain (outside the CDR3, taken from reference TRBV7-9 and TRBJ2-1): DTGVSQNPRHKITKRGQNVTFRCDPISEHNRLYWYRQTLGQGPEFLTYFQNEAQLEKSRLLSDRFSAERPKGSFSTLEIQRTEQGDSAMYLCASSLGGASYNEQFFGPGTRLTVL.

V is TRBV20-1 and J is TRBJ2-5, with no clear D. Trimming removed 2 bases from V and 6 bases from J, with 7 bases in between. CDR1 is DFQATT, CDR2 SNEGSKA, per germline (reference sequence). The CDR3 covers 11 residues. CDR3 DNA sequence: TGCAGTGCTAGAAAAGGAAAGACCCAGTACTTC. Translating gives CSARKGKTQYF.

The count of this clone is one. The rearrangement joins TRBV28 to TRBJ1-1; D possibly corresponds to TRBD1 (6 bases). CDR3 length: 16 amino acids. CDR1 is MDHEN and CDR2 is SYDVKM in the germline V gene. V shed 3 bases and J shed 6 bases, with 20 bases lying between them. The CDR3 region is CASSFLPGRGVAEAFF. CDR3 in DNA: TGTGCCAGCAGTTTTTTGCCAGGAAGGGGGGTGGCTGAAGCTTTCTTT.